This T cell receptor beta chain was captured by sequencing in a study of graft-versus-host responses after intestinal transplantation (dated by TCRdb to the early 2020s). Background on the whole study: The transplants that recipients received were multivisceral, liver-intestinal, or isolated intestinal. Every recipient was given anti-thymocyte globulin induction, followed by about three years of maintenance tacrolimus and steroids. Alloreactive clones were identified by sequencing pre-transplant mixed lymphocyte reaction products and comparing them with unstimulated pre-transplant donor and recipient T cells. A peak of at least 4% donor T cells among recipient peripheral blood mononuclear cells was the definition used for donor T cell macrochimerism. After intestinal transplantation, graft-versus-host and host-versus-graft alloreactive T cell clones in the graft, circulation and bone marrow were tracked using bulk TCR-beta CDR3 sequencing. Samples from three later patients were sequenced in-house on an Illumina MiSeq with MiXCR processing rather than by the commercial service. The cohort enrolled under 25 intestinal transplant recipients including one retransplant, and 3 patients lacking pretransplant specimens were excluded.

Beyond this particular receptor, the publication reports: Early after transplant, peak levels of circulating GvH clones were associated with declines in HvG clones. The relatively low number and heterogeneity of intestinal transplant patients limited the conclusions. High GvH to HvG T cell clonal ratios were observed in the allografts of patients with donor T cell macrochimerism. GvH clones turned up in recipient bone marrow, with some appearing earlier in ileal mucosa or blood, a pattern consistent with an intestinal mucosal origin.

The library was built by means of the immunoSEQ multiplex PCR assay. For most patients, genomic DNA was isolated using the Qiagen DNeasy Blood and Tissue Kit and was shipped frozen to Adaptive Biotechnologies for TCR sequencing. For most patients, genomic DNA was subjected to high-throughput TCR-beta CDR3 sequencing by Adaptive Biotechnologies. In the paper's pipeline: TCR sequencing data for some 19 patients were retrieved from Adaptive's ImmunoSEQ software; a few other patients were processed with MiXCR and VDJtools. To correct CD4 versus CD8 sorting errors, sequences present in both subsets at a frequency ratio below 5:1 were removed. Because the origin of CDR3 nucleotide sequences shared between donor and recipient could not be assigned, those sequences were removed. To count as alloreactive, a clone needed at least 2-fold expansion over unstimulated cells and a minimum CFSE-low frequency of 0.002% (template counts) or 0.001% (read counts). Mappable clones were those detected in sequenced pre-transplant spleen, lymph node, or MLR CFSE-low populations of the donor or recipient. Cumulative frequency of alloreactive clones was calculated as a percentage of all sequences weighted by copy number. TCRdb obtained this table from immuneACCESS and retained in-frame rearrangements with V and J assigned. These tables miss some clones; where compared with another copy, unresolved V genes account for less than half of the shortfall, and the remainder is unexplained. V, J and clone size reflect that table, while D and trimming were determined from the DNA. Across this sample there are 90,000 to 150,000 clones, with 85% to 95% seen only once. Over 0.1% of the sample is taken by the ten largest.

Reading the label with the study, this specimen's time point is: cells obtained before transplantation from donor or recipient. CD3+CD4+ and CD3+CD8+ populations were FACS-sorted from unstimulated pre-transplant donor and recipient cells taken from spleen or lymph nodes. As regards this clone: Its recognized antigen is unknown. Qualities for individual bases were not recorded, and no much larger clone is one base off.

This clonotype originated in a human donor who received an intestinal transplant. The source was unstimulated CD4+ T cells sorted from spleen or lymph node cells, collected before intestinal transplant.

The CDR3 protein sequence reads: CASSIDGLTGYSGTEAFF. The bases read TGTGCCAGTAGTATAGATGGACTTACAGGGTACTCGGGCACTGAAGCTTTCTTT. Recombination linked TRBV19 to TRBJ1-1, with a tentative D gene TRBD1 over 6 matching bases. From the germline V gene (reference sequence), CDR1 is LNHDA and CDR2 is SQIVND. The cysteine opens and the phenylalanine closes a CDR3 of 18 amino acids. The retained sequence is limited to the CDR3, 54 bases, with the frame set at the first base. V gives up 0 bases and J gives up 4 bases, and the segment between their germline ends measures 21 bases.